A single T cell receptor beta chain is shown here with its context. Only in-frame clones appear in the TCRdb table, and some are missing; sequencing was by immunoSEQ multiplex PCR. This table holds 20,000 to 25,000 clones, roughly 91% found once. This sample was taken from a study of T cell changes during pregnancy in multiple sclerosis. Sequencing used CD8+ T cells from peripheral blood mononuclear cells, obtained in the first trimester of pregnancy. The clonotype comes from a female donor with multiple sclerosis, enrolled in a pregnancy study.

The CDR3: CAILRTGQGGFYEQFF. The CDR3 DNA sequence: TGTGCCATCCTACGAACGGGACAGGGAGGATTTTATGAGCAGTTCTTC. V gene TRBV10-3 combines with J gene TRBJ2-1; 9 nucleotides align to TRBD1. CDR3 length equals 16 residues. From germline, CDR1 is ENHRY and CDR2 SYGVKD. The trim removed 8 bases at V and 8 bases at J, leaving 16 bases unmatched.